The 9 T cell receptor beta chains given below trace back to one sample, sequenced in a study of PD-1 blockade in classical Hodgkin lymphoma. Method: immunoSEQ multiplex PCR; TCRdb's copy keeps in-frame clones and lacks some. The data show 27,000 or so clones, with around three quarters seen just once and less than 4.5% held by the top ten. Time point in this sample: cycle 4 day 1 (C4D1), after around six weeks of nivolumab. Relapses following autologous stem cell transplantation were seen in all patients, with brentuximab vedotin exposure varying. Here the sequenced sample was peripheral blood mononuclear cells (PBMCs), taken before the fourth cycle of nivolumab. The receptors here all came from a human donor with classical Hodgkin lymphoma.

The chain employs TRBV19 and TRBJ2-6; D not certain. V lost 5 bases and J 0 bases, leaving 8 bases between the germline ends. This CDR3 comprises 15 residues. CDR1 and CDR2 from the germline V gene are LNHDA and SQIVND (reference sequence). The CDR3 DNA sequence: TGTGCCAGTAGTTGGGAAAGCTCTGGGGCCAACGTCCTGACTTTC. This encodes CASSWESSGANVLTF.

J is TRBJ1-2 and V is TRBV29-1, with unresolved D. From germline, CDR1 is SQVTM and CDR2 ANQGSEA. Trimming took 4 bases from V and 4 from J, leaving 13 bases between them. CDR3 length equals 13 residues. The CDR3 sequence is CSVGGGGGYGYTF. CDR3 DNA: TGCAGCGTTGGTGGTGGCGGAGGCTATGGCTACACCTTC.

The chain employs TRBV7-2 and TRBJ1-5; 7 nucleotides match TRBD1. With V trimmed by 1 base and J by 11 bases, 11 bases remained unmatched. Germline V CDR1 and CDR2: SGHTA, FQGNSA. This CDR3 comprises 15 residues. DNA of the CDR3: TGTGCCAGCAGCTTAGAGGGACAGATCCATCAAGCCCAGCATTTT. Translating gives CASSLEGQIHQAQHF.

The chain is built from TRBV29-1 and TRBJ1-2; D gene uncertain. The CDR3 is 11 amino acids. Trimming removed 2 bases from V and 8 bases from J, with 9 bases in between. Germline CDR1 reads SQVTM; CDR2 reads ANQGSEA. CDR3 sequence: CSVETVGGYTF. The CDR3 DNA follows: TGCAGCGTTGAAACGGTAGGAGGCTACACCTTC.

V usage is TRBV11-2 and J usage is TRBJ2-5; 9 bases line up with TRBD2. The germline V gene encodes CDR1 SGHAT and CDR2 FQNNGV. J gave up 2 bases and V 3 bases, and 4 bases lay outside the gene matches. The CDR3 is made up of 15 amino acids. CDR3 residues: CASSFGTSRQETQYF. The CDR3 DNA reads TGTGCCAGCAGCTTCGGGACTAGCAGACAAGAGACCCAGTACTTC.

The chain uses TRBV7-3 and TRBJ2-3; perhaps TRBD2 as D (5 bases). The CDR3 is made up of 13 amino acids. Trimming removed 4 bases from V and 2 bases from J, with 7 bases in between. Germline V gene sequence: CDR1 SGHTA, CDR2 FQGTGA. Here the CDR3 reads CASSSTITDTQYF. CDR3 nucleotide sequence: TGTGCCAGCAGCTCGACTATCACAGATACGCAGTATTTT.

The V gene is TRBV30, the J gene TRBJ1-4, with 9 bases fitting TRBD1. The V gene's germline CDR1 is GTSNPN and CDR2 SVGIG (reference sequence). With 2 bases clipped from V and 6 bases from J, the junction kept 4 bases outside the gene matches. There are 14 residues in the CDR3. The CDR3 nucleotides are TGTGCCTGGAGTAAGGACAGGGGCTATGAAAAACTGTTTTTT. Protein product: CAWSKDRGYEKLFF.

J is TRBJ2-1 and V is TRBV28; D call uncertain. The CDR3 contains 15 residues. The ends were cut back, 6 bases at V and 0 bases at J, with 12 bases in the middle. Germline assignment: CDR1 MDHEN and CDR2 SYDVKM. The CDR3 nucleotides are TGTGCCAGCAGGGGGTACCCGACCTCCTACAATGAGCAGTTCTTC. This translates into CASRGYPTSYNEQFF.

This sequence joins TRBV5-6 and TRBJ2-2; possibly TRBD1 for D (5 bases). The CDR3 sequence is 16 residues long. V was pared by 0 bases and J by 4 bases, with 13 bases between. Germline lookup yields CDR1 SGHDT and CDR2 YYEEEE. As DNA, the CDR3 is TGTGCCAGCAGCTTGGGGGCCAGGGCGACCACCGGGGAGCTGTTTTTT. Protein product: CASSLGARATTGELFF.